The clone carrying this T cell receptor beta chain was observed a few times. This CDR3 region has 14 residues. V was shortened by 3 bases and J by 8 bases, with 14 bases between the two germline ends. This entry comes from a study of naive and memory T cell subsets. The beta constant-region primer was an equimolar mix of two oligonucleotides covering TRBC1 and TRBC2. The ligated cDNA underwent four PCR rounds using SP2 and nested alpha and beta constant-region primers. TCRdb used MiXCR to reprocess the UMI-ligation and nested PCR reads, holding one entry per CDR3 protein. The data hold 85,000 or so distinct CDR3 sequences, with 8% to 9.5% observed a single time.

This clonotype was sampled from a human donor in good health. The rearrangement joins TRBV12-3 or TRBV12-4 to TRBJ2-4; possibly TRBD1 or TRBD2 for D (5 bases each). The sample comprised naive CD8+ T cells from blood. CDR3 in amino acids: CASSLRDDMDIQYF. CDR3 nucleotide sequence: TGTGCCAGCAGTTTGAGGGACGATATGGACATTCAGTACTTC.